Each of the 24 T cell receptor beta chains below was sequenced from the same sample in a study of control samples from healthy donors and cancer patients. Profiled with immunoSEQ multiplex PCR; TCRdb holds only in-frame clones, not every one. Found here are 200,000 or so clones, just under 95% of them singletons; the top ten hold roughly 1.6%. The specimen sequenced was blood. These receptor sequences come from a man aged 45-60 years in good health.

The chain is built from TRBV5-1 and TRBJ1-2, with D maybe TRBD1 (5 bases). Trimming pared 0 bases from V and 4 bases from J, leaving 10 bases between. CDR3 length: 14 residues. The germline CDR1 and CDR2 sequences are SGHRS and YFSETQ. The CDR3 spells CASSLAGRTYGYTF. The CDR3 nucleotides are TGCGCCAGCAGCTTGGCGGGACGAACCTATGGCTACACCTTC.

The chain recombines TRBV6-5 with TRBJ1-6, with 12 bases that match TRBD1. The CDR3 is 13 residues long. CDR1 and CDR2 from the germline V gene are MNHEY and SVGAGI. V was pared by 10 bases and J by 14 bases, with 9 bases of the junction left unmatched. Here the CDR3 DNA reads TGTGCCACCCGGGACAGGGGGCCCTCGGCCCTCCACTTT. Amino acid sequence: CATRDRGPSALHF.

V usage is TRBV29-1 and J usage is TRBJ1-2, with D unresolved. The length of the CDR3 is 13 residues. Germline CDR1 reads SQVTM; CDR2 reads ANQGSEA. Trimming took off 0 bases at V and 3 bases at J, with 8 bases between the two ends. DNA of the CDR3: TGCAGCGTTGAAGACGGCCGGTACTATGGCTACACCTTC. It is translated as CSVEDGRYYGYTF.

V gene TRBV5-4 combines with J gene TRBJ2-3, with a possible D match to TRBD2 (5 bases). Germline V gene data show CDR1 as SGHNT and CDR2 as YYREEE (reference sequence). V was cut by 1 base and J by 3 bases, with 9 bases left in between. The CDR3 contains 14 residues. CDR3 sequence: CASSLKRFTDTQYF. In DNA form, the CDR3 reads TGTGCCAGCAGCTTGAAGCGGTTTACAGATACGCAGTATTTT.

This chain links TRBV18 with TRBJ1-2, with 8 bases identical to TRBD1. The germline V gene has CDR1 KGHSH and CDR2 LQKENI. V lost 1 base and J lost 7; bases outside the gene matches: 11. CDR3 length: 16 residues. The CDR3 region has the DNA TGTGCCAGCTCACCACGGTCTGGGCAGGGGGCAGGTGGCTACACCTTC. Translated, it gives CASSPRSGQGAGGYTF.

The chain joins TRBV11-2 to TRBJ2-5; D gene unclear. V dropped 0 bases and J dropped 7 bases, with 6 bases sitting between them. The CDR3 runs 12 residues. Germline V lookup: CDR1 SGHAT, CDR2 FQNNGV. DNA for the CDR3: TGTGCCAGCAGCTTAGATTTGGGGACCCAGTACTTC. It translates to CASSLDLGTQYF. Full variable domain (outside the CDR3, taken from reference TRBV11-2 and TRBJ2-5): EAGVAQSPRYKIIEKRQSVAFWCNPISGHATLYWYQQILGQGPKLLIQFQNNGVVDDSQLPKDRFSAERLKGVDSTLKIQPAKLEDSAVYLCASSLDLGTQYFGPGTRLLVL.

Here the CDR3 reads CASSPEDSRSWTF. CDR3 nucleotides: TGTGCCAGCTCACCAGAGGACTCCCGAAGTTGGACCTTC. The genes are TRBV18 and TRBJ1-2, with D uncertain. CDR1 and CDR2 from the germline V gene are KGHSH and LQKENI. Trimming took 2 bases from V and 14 from J, leaving 18 bases between them. The CDR3 contains 13 residues.

The genes are TRBV5-8 and TRBJ1-5; TRBD1 agrees at 7 bases. This CDR3 has 17 residues. Germline trimming cut 5 bases from V and 2 bases from J; bases unmatched to any gene: 13. Per the germline V gene, CDR1 is SGHTS and CDR2 is YDEGEE. The CDR3 is CASSIGTAHSGNQPQHF. CDR3 bases: TGTGCCAGCAGTATCGGGACAGCCCATTCAGGCAATCAGCCCCAGCATTTT.

This chain connects TRBV2 to TRBJ2-7; a weak D match, TRBD1 (5 bases). Trimming removed 3 bases from V and 2 bases from J, with 8 bases in between. CDR1 is SNHLY, CDR2 FYNNEI, per germline. The length of the CDR3 is 13 residues. CDR3 residues: CASSDAGTYEQYF. In DNA, the CDR3 is TGTGCCAGCAGTGACGCAGGGACCTACGAGCAGTACTTC.

This chain links TRBV19 with TRBJ1-6; D might be TRBD1 (5 bases). The CDR3 spans 13 residues. Trimming left V 10 bases short and J 7 bases short, with 14 bases between. CDR1 is LNHDA, CDR2 SQIVND, per germline (reference sequence). The CDR3 DNA is TGTGCCACCGGGCCTCCAGGGAATTCACCCCTCCACTTT. It codes for CATGPPGNSPLHF. Looking up the rest from reference TRBV19 and TRBJ1-6 gives the full variable domain: DGGITQSPKYLFRKEGQNVTLSCEQNLNHDAMYWYRQDPGQGLRLIYYSQIVNDFQKGDIAEGYSVSREKKESFPLTVTSAQKNPTAFYLCATGPPGNSPLHFGNGTRLTVT.

Note on this clone: Relative to the germline gene, one junction end is altered; a read error may explain this. The chain is built from TRBV7-2 and TRBJ2-7; 9 nucleotides line up with TRBD1. Germline V lookup: CDR1 SGHTA, CDR2 FQGNSA. The CDR3 extends over 14 amino acids. In DNA, the CDR3 is TGTGCCAGCAGCCCCGGGACAGGGACGAGCGAGCAGTGCTTC. Its protein is CASSPGTGTSEQCF.

The J gene is TRBJ1-1, the V gene TRBV7-3, with TRBD1 matching over 9 bases. Looked up from germline, CDR1 is SGHTA and CDR2 is FQGTGA. The CDR3 length is 15 residues. After removal of 5 bases from V and 4 bases from J, the junction contained 8 bases not matched to a gene. This CDR3 is CASSLWDRDSTEAFF. CDR3 sequence (DNA): TGTGCCAGCAGCCTATGGGACAGGGACTCCACTGAAGCTTTCTTT.

The chain combines TRBV28 with TRBJ2-1; 10 nucleotides agree with TRBD2. Germline V gene lookup returns CDR1 MDHEN and CDR2 SYDVKM. The junction had 10 bases not matched to a gene; V was cut back by 7 bases and J by 7 bases. There are 15 residues in the CDR3. The CDR3 is CASTSLAGAENEQFF. In nucleotides, the CDR3 is TGTGCCAGCACCTCCCTAGCGGGGGCTGAGAATGAGCAGTTCTTC. The full variable domain, completed using reference TRBV28 and TRBJ2-1, is DVKVTQSSRYLVKRTGEKVFLECVQDMDHENMFWYRQDPGLGLRLIYFSYDVKMKEKGDIPEGYSVSREKKERFSLILESASTNQTSMYLCASTSLAGAENEQFFGPGTRLTVL.

V is TRBV6-5 and J is TRBJ2-1; 7 nucleotides agree with TRBD1. The length of the CDR3 is 16 residues. Germline CDR1 is MNHEY and CDR2 is SVGAGI. With V trimmed by 0 bases and J by 1 base, 3 bases remained unmatched. The CDR3 region is CASSYSKTGSYNEQFF. The DNA of the CDR3 is TGTGCCAGCAGTTACTCGAAGACAGGGTCCTACAATGAGCAGTTCTTC.

For this clone: Additional DNA sequences in this sample encode the identical CDR3. The V gene is TRBV18, the J gene TRBJ2-7; 7 positions match TRBD1. Germline CDR1 KGHSH, CDR2 LQKENI. The J segment lost 0 bases and the V segment lost 3 bases, leaving 2 bases of the junction unmatched. This CDR3 is built from 14 residues. CDR3 sequence (DNA): TGTGCCAGCTCACCCCGGACAGGCTCCTACGAGCAGTACTTC. Translating it yields CASSPRTGSYEQYF.

The chain is built from TRBV5-1 and TRBJ2-2, with unresolved D. V was pared by 0 bases and J by 3 bases, with 6 bases between. The germline V gene has CDR1 SGHRS and CDR2 YFSETQ. The CDR3 loop spans 14 amino acids. The CDR3 DNA sequence: TGCGCCAGCAGCTTGGACAGCTACACCGGGGAGCTGTTTTTT. The encoded protein is CASSLDSYTGELFF.

The rearrangement joins TRBV18 to TRBJ1-5; a possible D gene is TRBD1 (5 bases). Germline CDR1 is KGHSH and CDR2 is LQKENI. This CDR3 region has 16 residues. The V end lost 3 bases, the J end lost 4 bases, and 16 bases lay between the germline ends. CDR3 amino acids: CASSPVTVAGNQPQHF. The CDR3 bases are TGTGCCAGCTCACCTGTGACAGTGGCTGGAAATCAGCCCCAGCATTTT.

V usage is TRBV6-5 and J usage is TRBJ1-6; D uncertain. Germline V gene data show CDR1 as MNHEY and CDR2 as SVGAGI. The CDR3 is 15 residues long. Trimming took off 7 bases at V and 0 bases at J, with 10 bases between the two ends. CDR3 in amino acids: CASIFDASYNSPLHF. DNA for the CDR3: TGTGCCAGCATTTTCGACGCCTCCTATAATTCACCCCTCCACTTT.

The V and J genes are TRBV19 and TRBJ2-5; D assignment may be TRBD1 or TRBD2 (5 bases each). The CDR3 is 16 residues long. The germline gives CDR1 LNHDA, CDR2 SQIVND (reference sequence). V was cut by 1 base and J by 3 bases, with 15 bases left in between. The CDR3 bases are TGTGCCAGTAGTATAGTGACGGGGAGACAGAAAGAGACCCAGTACTTC. Protein sequence: CASSIVTGRQKETQYF.

The rearrangement joins TRBV11-2 to TRBJ2-7; D perhaps matches TRBD2 (6 bases). Germline V CDR1 and CDR2: SGHAT, FQNNGV. This CDR3 spans 12 amino acids. V was clipped by 1 base and J by 6 bases, with 7 bases between them. CDR3 DNA: TGTGCCAGCAGCTTAGGCGGGGCCGAGCAGTACTTC. Its translation is CASSLGGAEQYF.

V and J are TRBV9 and TRBJ2-2; 7 nucleotides line up with TRBD2. The CDR3 contains 16 residues. Trimming took 2 bases from V and 4 from J; bases not matched to a gene: 8. Looked up from germline, CDR1 is SGDLS and CDR2 is YYNGEE. CDR3 in DNA: TGTGCCAGCAGCGTCTCCGGGGAGGGAGGCACCGGGGAGCTGTTTTTT. Its translation: CASSVSGEGGTGELFF.

The chain recombines TRBV7-2 with TRBJ2-1, with TRBD1 matching 8 bases. The CDR3 has 16 amino acids. Germline trimming cut 5 bases from V and 2 bases from J; bases unmatched to any gene: 8. Germline assignment: CDR1 SGHTA and CDR2 FQGNSA. As DNA, the CDR3 is TGTGCCAGCAGCCTCCAGGGACAGGTCCCCTACAATGAGCAGTTCTTC. It is translated as CASSLQGQVPYNEQFF.

The rearrangement links TRBV10-1 to TRBJ2-5; the match to TRBD2 covers 13 bases. The ends lost 3 bases at V and 1 base at J; junction bases unmatched: 5. The germline V gene encodes CDR1 WNHNN and CDR2 SYGVQD (reference sequence). This CDR3 is 17 amino acids long. CDR3 region: CASSDTRTSGGQETQYF. In DNA form, the CDR3 reads TGCGCCAGCAGTGACACGCGGACTAGCGGGGGCCAAGAGACCCAGTACTTC.

V usage is TRBV2 and J usage is TRBJ1-2, with no clear D. V was shortened by 3 bases and J by 6 bases, with 8 bases between the two germline ends. Germline V gives CDR1 SNHLY, CDR2 FYNNEI. The CDR3 sequence is 12 residues long. The CDR3 bases are TGTGCCAGCAGTGATGGTAGAAATGGCTACACCTTC. Encoded protein: CASSDGRNGYTF.